This T cell receptor beta chain was sequenced during a study of T cells in Graves' hyperthyroidism and ophthalmopathy. Template material for amplifying TCR beta CDR3 regions consisted of RNA transcripts. Primed by the HTBI set, a first-round RT-PCR was run on the TCR CDR3. Each CDR3 protein is one row after TCRdb ran MiXCR on the multiplex PCR reads. The sample consists of approximately 510,000 distinct CDR3 sequences, roughly 45% of them appearing once. Patients showing uncontrolled infection, other autoimmune disease, pregnancy or lactation were ineligible. Study-level findings and limits: Stable hyperthyroidism was told apart from ophthalmopathy by a model built on 13 V-J features.

Germline-derived CDR1 and CDR2 are SGHAT and FQNNGV. This CDR3 has 14 residues. V gave up 1 base and J gave up 8 bases, with 9 bases separating them. Points on this clonotype: Its antigen is still unknown.

This sequence was found in an adult woman with Graves' disease, either hyperthyroidism or ophthalmopathy (not recorded which). The sequenced material came from peripheral blood or thyroid tissue (not recorded which). The gene calls are TRBV11-2 and TRBJ1-6, with D maybe TRBD1 (6 bases). The CDR3 here is CASSLGDTYSPLHF. In DNA, the CDR3 is TGTGCCAGCAGCTTAGGGGACACCTATTCACCCCTCCACTTT. The full variable domain, completed using reference TRBV11-2 and TRBJ1-6, is EAGVAQSPRYKIIEKRQSVAFWCNPISGHATLYWYQQILGQGPKLLIQFQNNGVVDDSQLPKDRFSAERLKGVDSTLKIQPAKLEDSAVYLCASSLGDTYSPLHFGNGTRLTVT.